This TCR beta chain was found in a study of cytotoxic CD8 clonotypes in ibrutinib-treated CLL. Across the whole study: On average, around 85,000 productive rearrangements and just over 250,000 productive templates per sample.

Investigators sought sequencing depths of between 1 in 200,000 and 1 in 1 million T cells. Method: immunoSEQ multiplex PCR; TCRdb's copy keeps in-frame clones and lacks some. The sample carries about 140,000 clones, 70% to 85% recorded once. In regard to this clone: Its specificity is unknown.

CDR1 is KGHSH and CDR2 is LQKENI in the germline V gene. V shed 5 bases and J 6 bases; nucleotides not matched to a gene: 6. The CDR3 has 14 amino acids. Study-level findings and limits: Circulating CD8+ T-cell counts were tracked by baseline clonality, which exceeded that of age-matched healthy donors.

The sample was PBMCs, taken after 12 months of ibrutinib treatment. This sequence was found in a human donor with chronic lymphocytic leukemia. The V gene is TRBV18, the J gene TRBJ1-4, with TRBD1 matching 7 bases. CDR3 nucleotide sequence: TGTGCCAGCTCAAAGACAGGGTCGGATGAAAAACTGTTTTTT. This codes for CASSKTGSDEKLFF.